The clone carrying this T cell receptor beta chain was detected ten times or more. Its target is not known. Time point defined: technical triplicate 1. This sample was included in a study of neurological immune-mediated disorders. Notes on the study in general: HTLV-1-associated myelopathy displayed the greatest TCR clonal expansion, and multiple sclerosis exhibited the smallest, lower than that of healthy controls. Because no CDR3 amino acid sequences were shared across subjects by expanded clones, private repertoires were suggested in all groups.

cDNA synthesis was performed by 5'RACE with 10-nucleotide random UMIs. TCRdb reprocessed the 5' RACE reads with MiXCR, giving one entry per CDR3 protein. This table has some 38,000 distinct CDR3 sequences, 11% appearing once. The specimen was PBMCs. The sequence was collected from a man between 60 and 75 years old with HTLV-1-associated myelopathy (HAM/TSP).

The CDR3 region has the DNA TGCGCCAGCAACATAGGACAGGGAGGACAAGAGACCCAGTACTTC. Translation: CASNIGQGGQETQYF. This chain joins TRBV5-1 and TRBJ2-5; 8 nucleotides line up with TRBD1. The CDR3 has 15 amino acids. The germline V gene has CDR1 SGHRS and CDR2 YFSETQ. The V and J ends lost 6 bases and 2 bases, in that order; junction bases with no gene match: 9. Complete variable domain (other parts from reference TRBV5-1 and TRBJ2-5): KAGVTQTPRYLIKTRGQQVTLSCSPISGHRSVSWYQQTPGQGLQFLFEYFSETQRNKGNFPGRFSGRQFSNSRSEMNVSTLELGDSALYLCASNIGQGGQETQYFGPGTRLLVL.